This TCR beta chain was sequenced in a study of tumor-infiltrating lymphocytes in primary liver carcinoma. Each 20-30 mg portion of unsorted bulk tissue served as the source for co-extraction of RNA and DNA. The investigators made TCR beta cDNA from about 510 ng total RNA, using a constant-region primer. What produced the TCR beta libraries was three nested multiplex PCR rounds using slightly modified ARM-PCR. The first two PCR rounds used TRBV1-TRBV30 forward primers with a C-beta reverse primer, 10 to 11 cycles each. From the multiplex PCR reads, TCRdb called clonotypes with MiXCR, one entry per CDR3 protein. The data contain roughly 30,000 distinct CDR3 sequences, roughly 77% of them singletons. Per the germline V gene, CDR1 is MGHRA and CDR2 is YSYEKL. Trimming pared 0 bases from V and 0 bases from J, leaving 9 bases between. The CDR3 loop spans 17 amino acids.

This sequence was found in a woman in her twenties or thirties with primary liver carcinoma and hepatitis B virus infection. The chain joins TRBV4-1 to TRBJ2-6, with D possibly matching TRBD1 (5 bases). What was sequenced was liver tumor tissue from sampling region 3. Subset: tumor region T3, left-lateral pole. CDR3 bases: TGCGCCAGCAGCCAAGACTCCAGGGTCTCTGGGGCCAACGTCCTGACTTTC. Protein: CASSQDSRVSGANVLTF.